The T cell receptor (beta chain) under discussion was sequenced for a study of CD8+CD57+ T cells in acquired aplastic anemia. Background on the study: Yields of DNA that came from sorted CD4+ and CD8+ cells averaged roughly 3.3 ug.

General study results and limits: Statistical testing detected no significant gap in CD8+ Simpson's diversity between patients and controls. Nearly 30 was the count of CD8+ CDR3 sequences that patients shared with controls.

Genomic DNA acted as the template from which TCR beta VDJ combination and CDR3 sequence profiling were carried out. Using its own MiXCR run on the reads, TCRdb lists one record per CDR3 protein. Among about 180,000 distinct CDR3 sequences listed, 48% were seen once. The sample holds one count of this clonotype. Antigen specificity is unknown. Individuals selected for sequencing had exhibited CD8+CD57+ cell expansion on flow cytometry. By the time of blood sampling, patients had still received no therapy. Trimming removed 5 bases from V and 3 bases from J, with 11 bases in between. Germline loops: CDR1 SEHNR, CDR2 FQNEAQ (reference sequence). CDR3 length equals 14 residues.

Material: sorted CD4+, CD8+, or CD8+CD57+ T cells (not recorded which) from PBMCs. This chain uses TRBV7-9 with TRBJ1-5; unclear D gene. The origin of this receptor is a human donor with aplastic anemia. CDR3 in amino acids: CASSQDGFNQPQHF. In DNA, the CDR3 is TGTGCCAGCAGCCAAGACGGATTCAATCAGCCCCAGCATTTT.